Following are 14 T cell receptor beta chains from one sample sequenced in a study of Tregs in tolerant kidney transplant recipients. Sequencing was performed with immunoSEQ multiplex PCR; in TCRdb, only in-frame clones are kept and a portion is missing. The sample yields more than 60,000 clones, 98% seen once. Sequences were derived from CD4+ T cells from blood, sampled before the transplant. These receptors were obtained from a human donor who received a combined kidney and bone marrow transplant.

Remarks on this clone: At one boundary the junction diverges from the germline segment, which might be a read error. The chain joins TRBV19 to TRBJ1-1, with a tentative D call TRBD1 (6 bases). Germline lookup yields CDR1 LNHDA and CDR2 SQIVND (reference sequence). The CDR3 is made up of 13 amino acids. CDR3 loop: CASSIDGDTEAFF. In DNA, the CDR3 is TGTGCCAGTAGTATAGACGGGGACACCGAAGCTTTCTTT.

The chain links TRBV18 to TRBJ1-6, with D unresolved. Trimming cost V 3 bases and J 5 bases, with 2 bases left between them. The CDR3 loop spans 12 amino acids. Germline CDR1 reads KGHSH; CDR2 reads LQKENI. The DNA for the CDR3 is TGTGCCAGCTCACCTAATAATTCACCCCTCCACTTT. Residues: CASSPNNSPLHF.

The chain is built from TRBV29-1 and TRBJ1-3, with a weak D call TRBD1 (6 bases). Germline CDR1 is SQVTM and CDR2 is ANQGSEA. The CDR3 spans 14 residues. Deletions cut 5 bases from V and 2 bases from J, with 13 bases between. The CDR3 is CSVNLQGAGNTIYF. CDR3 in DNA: TGCAGCGTTAACCTACAGGGAGCTGGAAACACCATATATTTT.

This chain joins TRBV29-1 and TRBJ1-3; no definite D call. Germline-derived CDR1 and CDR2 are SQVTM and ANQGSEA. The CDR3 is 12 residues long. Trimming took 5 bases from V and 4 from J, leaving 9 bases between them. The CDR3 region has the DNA TGCAGCGTTAAGGTCGGGGGAAACACCATATATTTT. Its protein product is CSVKVGGNTIYF.

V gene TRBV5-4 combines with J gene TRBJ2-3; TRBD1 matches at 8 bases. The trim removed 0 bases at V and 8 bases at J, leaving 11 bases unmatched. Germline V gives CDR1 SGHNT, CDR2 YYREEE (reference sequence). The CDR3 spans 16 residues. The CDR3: CASSLGGTGGFGTQYF. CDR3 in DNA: TGTGCCAGCAGCTTGGGCGGGACAGGCGGGTTCGGTACGCAGTATTTT.

CDR3 sequence (DNA): TGTGCCAGCACCCAGGGGACAGGCTCCTACGAGCAGTACTTC. Translated, it gives CASTQGTGSYEQYF. The V call is TRBV25-1, the J call TRBJ2-7; 8 nucleotides align to TRBD1. This CDR3 has 14 amino acids. Germline values: CDR1 MGHDK, CDR2 SYGVNS. Unmatched junction bases numbered 5, after V lost 7 bases and J lost 0 bases.

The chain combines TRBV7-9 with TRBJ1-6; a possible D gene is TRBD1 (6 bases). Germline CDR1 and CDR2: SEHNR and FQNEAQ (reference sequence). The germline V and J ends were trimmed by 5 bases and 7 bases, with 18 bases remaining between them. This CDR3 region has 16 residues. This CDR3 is CASSPAGGGENSPLHF. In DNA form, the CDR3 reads TGTGCCAGCAGCCCTGCGGGGGGGGGCGAGAATTCACCCCTCCACTTT.

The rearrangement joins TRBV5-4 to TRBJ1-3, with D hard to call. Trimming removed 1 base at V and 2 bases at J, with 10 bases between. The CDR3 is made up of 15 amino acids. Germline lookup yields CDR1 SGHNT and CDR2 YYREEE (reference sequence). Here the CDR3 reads CASSLLGGPGNTIYF. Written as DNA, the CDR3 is TGTGCCAGCAGCTTGCTTGGCGGCCCTGGAAACACCATATATTTT. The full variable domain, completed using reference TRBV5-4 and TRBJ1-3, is ETGVTQSPTHLIKTRGQQVTLRCSSQSGHNTVSWYQQALGQGPQFIFQYYREEENGRGNFPPRFSGLQFPNYSSELNVNALELDDSALYLCASSLLGGPGNTIYFGEGSWLTVV.

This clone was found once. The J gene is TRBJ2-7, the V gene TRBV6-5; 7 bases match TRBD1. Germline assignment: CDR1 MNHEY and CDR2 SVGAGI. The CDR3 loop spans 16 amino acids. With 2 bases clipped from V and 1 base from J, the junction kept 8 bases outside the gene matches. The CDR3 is CASSYQGQDISYEQYF. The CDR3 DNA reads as TGTGCCAGCAGTTACCAAGGACAGGATATATCCTACGAGCAGTACTTC.

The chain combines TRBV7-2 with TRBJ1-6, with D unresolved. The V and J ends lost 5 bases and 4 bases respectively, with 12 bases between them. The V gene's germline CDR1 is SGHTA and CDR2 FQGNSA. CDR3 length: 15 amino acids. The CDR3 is CASSQGGRYNSPLHF. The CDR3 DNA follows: TGTGCCAGCAGCCAAGGTGGCAGGTATAATTCACCCCTCCACTTT.

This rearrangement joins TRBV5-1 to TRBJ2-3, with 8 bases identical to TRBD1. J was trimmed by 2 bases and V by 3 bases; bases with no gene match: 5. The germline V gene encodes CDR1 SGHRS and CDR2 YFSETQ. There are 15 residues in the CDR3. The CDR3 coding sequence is TGCGCCAGCAGCTCACCGACAGGGGACACAGATACGCAGTATTTT. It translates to CASSSPTGDTDTQYF.

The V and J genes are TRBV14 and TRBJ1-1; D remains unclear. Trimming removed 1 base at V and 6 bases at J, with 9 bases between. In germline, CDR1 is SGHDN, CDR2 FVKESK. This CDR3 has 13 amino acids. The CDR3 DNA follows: TGTGCCAGCAGCCAAGTCCGACGGGCTGAAGCTTTCTTT. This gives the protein CASSQVRRAEAFF.

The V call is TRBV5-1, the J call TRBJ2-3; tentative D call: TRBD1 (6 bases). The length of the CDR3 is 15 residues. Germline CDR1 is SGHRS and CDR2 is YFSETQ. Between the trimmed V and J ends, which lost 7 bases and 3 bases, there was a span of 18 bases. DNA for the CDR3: TGCGCCAGCTCAGGGGCTAGCTTCTATACAGATACGCAGTATTTT. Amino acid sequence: CASSGASFYTDTQYF.

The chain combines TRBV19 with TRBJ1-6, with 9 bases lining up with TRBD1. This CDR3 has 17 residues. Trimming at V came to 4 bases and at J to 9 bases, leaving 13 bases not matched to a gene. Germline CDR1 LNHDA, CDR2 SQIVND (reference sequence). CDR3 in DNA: TGTGCCAGTAGTAACCCTCTTTGGGACAGGGCTGGTTCACCCCTCCACTTT. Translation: CASSNPLWDRAGSPLHF.